Presented here are 24 T cell receptor beta chains from one specimen sequenced in a study of cytomegalovirus exposure and HLA in healthy donors. A multiplex PCR was run with 60 Vbeta primers and 13 Jbeta primers. The table came from immunoSEQ multiplex PCR; TCRdb's copy has only in-frame clones and leaves some out. The listing contains around 130,000 clones. Sequenced material: PBMCs. The receptors were gathered from a woman aged 55-69 years in good health and CMV-seronegative.

The chain uses TRBV19 and TRBJ1-1; 8 bases are a match to TRBD1. Trimming cost V 3 bases and J 4 bases; bases outside gene matches: 1. Germline-derived CDR1 and CDR2 are LNHDA and SQIVND (reference sequence). This CDR3 contains 13 residues. The CDR3 is CASSITGGTEAFF. CDR3 DNA sequence: TGTGCCAGTAGTATTACAGGGGGCACTGAAGCTTTCTTT.

The chain links TRBV29-1 to TRBJ2-3; TRBD2 agrees at 9 bases. Germline CDR1 reads SQVTM; CDR2 reads ANQGSEA. This CDR3 spans 14 amino acids. With 4 bases clipped from V and 0 bases from J, the junction kept 2 bases outside the gene matches. The CDR3 DNA sequence: TGCAGCGTTGTGGGACTAGCTAGCACAGATACGCAGTATTTT. Protein product: CSVVGLASTDTQYF.

The chain couples TRBV19 to TRBJ2-7; the match to TRBD2 covers 10 bases. The CDR3 has 16 residues. Per the germline V gene, CDR1 is LNHDA and CDR2 is SQIVND (reference sequence). V was pared by 6 bases and J by 7 bases, with 15 bases of the junction left unmatched. CDR3 sequence reads: CASSPPGASGSREQYF. The CDR3 coding sequence is TGTGCCAGTAGCCCCCCGGGCGCTAGCGGGAGTCGTGAGCAGTACTTC. The variable domain in full, completed from reference TRBV19 and TRBJ2-7, reads DGGITQSPKYLFRKEGQNVTLSCEQNLNHDAMYWYRQDPGQGLRLIYYSQIVNDFQKGDIAEGYSVSREKKESFPLTVTSAQKNPTAFYLCASSPPGASGSREQYFGPGTRLTVT.

The chain recombines TRBV6-5 with TRBJ2-2; 7 positions match TRBD1. CDR3 size: 16 residues. V lost 4 bases and J lost 4; bases outside the gene matches: 9. Germline V CDR1 and CDR2: MNHEY, SVGAGI. CDR3 in amino acids: CASSFNRDSLTGELFF. The DNA of the CDR3 is TGTGCCAGCAGTTTCAACCGGGACAGTCTCACCGGGGAGCTGTTTTTT.

The rearrangement joins TRBV19 to TRBJ1-5; no reliable D call. Germline V gene data show CDR1 as LNHDA and CDR2 as SQIVND (reference sequence). The CDR3 runs to 12 residues. The ends were cut back, 5 bases at V and 4 bases at J, with 6 bases in the middle. Here the CDR3 reads CASSYGNQPQHF. The CDR3 coding sequence is TGTGCCAGTAGTTACGGGAATCAGCCCCAGCATTTT.

This sequence joins TRBV9 and TRBJ1-1; TRBD1 might be the D (5 bases). This CDR3 contains 16 residues. The V gene lost 3 bases and the J gene lost 3 bases, with 18 bases spanning the gap. Germline V lookup: CDR1 SGDLS, CDR2 YYNGEE. CDR3 residues: CASSASGEGWYTEAFF. CDR3 in DNA: TGTGCCAGCAGCGCCTCCGGGGAGGGGTGGTACACTGAAGCTTTCTTT.

The chain carries TRBV2 and TRBJ2-4; TRBD2 matches 7 bases. V trimming: 8 bases; J trimming: 6 bases; junction bases outside the gene matches: 7. The CDR3 is made up of 13 amino acids. In germline, CDR1 is SNHLY, CDR2 FYNNEI. The CDR3 protein is CASQTGEGNIQYF. CDR3 coding DNA: TGTGCCAGCCAGACCGGGGAGGGAAACATTCAGTACTTC.

The chain is built from TRBV19 and TRBJ1-3, with 7 bases fitting TRBD1. V trimming: 10 bases; J trimming: 6 bases; junction bases outside the gene matches: 9. Germline CDR1 and CDR2: LNHDA and SQIVND (reference sequence). The CDR3 length is 13 residues. The DNA for the CDR3 is TGTGCCACCGACCGACAGGGCTTAAACACCATATATTTT. Translated: CATDRQGLNTIYF.

The V call is TRBV28, the J call TRBJ1-2, with a tentative D call TRBD1 (6 bases). The CDR3 is made up of 13 amino acids. V was pared by 5 bases and J by 5 bases, with 12 bases between. The V gene's germline CDR1 is MDHEN and CDR2 SYDVKM. The CDR3 DNA reads as TGTGCCAGCAGTCCTGGACAGCTATATGGCTACACCTTC. It encodes CASSPGQLYGYTF.

V is TRBV6-6 and J is TRBJ2-5; TRBD2 matches 8 bases. CDR3 length: 15 residues. Germline V gene data show CDR1 as MNHNY and CDR2 as SVGAGI (reference sequence). With 4 bases clipped from V and 1 base from J, the junction kept 5 bases outside the gene matches. The CDR3 region has the DNA TGTGCCAGCAGTTTGGGACTAGGCACCCAAGAGACCCAGTACTTC. Amino acids: CASSLGLGTQETQYF.

This chain's CDR3 is CSVEYRANYGYTF. CDR3 coding DNA: TGCAGCGTTGAGTACAGGGCTAACTATGGCTACACCTTC. The V gene is TRBV29-1, the J gene TRBJ1-2, with D maybe TRBD1 (6 bases). V dropped 3 bases and J dropped 0 bases, with 8 bases sitting between them. The CDR3 runs to 13 residues. Germline assignment: CDR1 SQVTM and CDR2 ANQGSEA.

The chain combines TRBV10-3 with TRBJ2-5, with TRBD2 matching over 15 bases. J was trimmed by 5 bases and V by 2 bases; bases with no gene match: 9. Germline V lookup: CDR1 ENHRY, CDR2 SYGVKD. CDR3 length: 18 residues. As DNA, the CDR3 is TGTGCCATCAGTGAGGGACTAGCGGGAGGGCCCATACGGGAGACCCAGTACTTC. Amino acids: CAISEGLAGGPIRETQYF.

This chain links TRBV5-6 with TRBJ1-1, with unresolved D. The germline V and J ends were trimmed by 5 bases and 1 base, with 15 bases remaining between them. Germline values: CDR1 SGHDT, CDR2 YYEEEE. CDR3 length: 15 residues. CDR3 loop: CASSRSGRRNTEAFF. CDR3 DNA: TGTGCCAGCAGTCGATCGGGTCGAAGGAACACTGAAGCTTTCTTT.

The V call is TRBV7-9, the J call TRBJ2-7, with D maybe TRBD1 (5 bases). Trimming stripped 5 bases from V and 8 bases from J, with 10 bases between. This CDR3 is 11 amino acids long. CDR1 and CDR2 (germline): SEHNR, FQNEAQ (reference sequence). Here the CDR3 DNA reads TGTGCCAGCAGCAACCAGGGCAAGCAGTACTTC. It is translated as CASSNQGKQYF.

This rearrangement joins TRBV28 to TRBJ1-1; D call uncertain. Germline V lookup: CDR1 MDHEN, CDR2 SYDVKM. Trimming took 7 bases from V and 1 from J, leaving 10 bases between them. CDR3 length equals 13 residues. CDR3 protein: CASIGVRNTEAFF. Written as DNA, the CDR3 is TGTGCCAGCATAGGAGTCAGGAACACTGAAGCTTTCTTT.

The chain is built from TRBV11-3 and TRBJ2-3; 9 bases fit TRBD2. The V gene end was trimmed by 5 bases and the J gene end by 4 bases; junction bases not matched to a gene: 7. The CDR3 contains 15 residues. Germline CDR1 reads SGHNT; CDR2 reads YENEEA. CDR3 DNA: TGTGCCAGCAGCCCGCGGGGGGGCGTCGCAGATACGCAGTATTTT. Protein product: CASSPRGGVADTQYF.

The genes are TRBV2 and TRBJ1-1; 7 nucleotides match TRBD1. CDR3 length: 13 residues. With 6 bases clipped from V and 5 bases from J, the junction kept 6 bases outside the gene matches. CDR1 is SNHLY and CDR2 is FYNNEI in the germline V gene. CDR3 residues: CASRADRMTEAFF. CDR3 nucleotide sequence: TGTGCCAGCAGAGCGGACAGGATGACTGAAGCTTTCTTT.

The rearrangement links TRBV11-2 to TRBJ1-1; 8 bases fit TRBD1. Trimming at V came to 5 bases and at J to 2 bases, leaving 4 bases not matched to a gene. The CDR3 totals 14 residues. Germline-derived CDR1 and CDR2 are SGHAT and FQNNGV. The CDR3 DNA is TGTGCCAGCAGCAAAGACAGGGGTAACACTGAAGCTTTCTTT. As protein: CASSKDRGNTEAFF. The variable domain in full, completed from reference TRBV11-2 and TRBJ1-1, reads EAGVAQSPRYKIIEKRQSVAFWCNPISGHATLYWYQQILGQGPKLLIQFQNNGVVDDSQLPKDRFSAERLKGVDSTLKIQPAKLEDSAVYLCASSKDRGNTEAFFGQGTRLTVV.

This chain uses TRBV6-6 with TRBJ2-1; 10 bases are shared with TRBD2. The CDR3 totals 16 residues. V dropped 2 bases and J dropped 6; count of bases not matched to a gene: 7. Germline V gene lookup returns CDR1 MNHNY and CDR2 SVGAGI (reference sequence). The CDR3 nucleotides are TGTGCCAGCAGTTACATAGCGGGGGGCCAAAGCAATGAGCAGTTCTTC. It is translated as CASSYIAGGQSNEQFF.

The V gene is TRBV9, the J gene TRBJ2-2; TRBD2 matches 7 bases. The CDR3 extends over 15 amino acids. With 2 bases clipped from V and 5 bases from J, the junction kept 6 bases outside the gene matches. CDR1 is SGDLS and CDR2 is YYNGEE in the germline V gene. CDR3 amino acids: CASSVGLVQTGELFF. DNA for the CDR3: TGTGCCAGCAGCGTCGGACTAGTCCAAACCGGGGAGCTGTTTTTT.

The chain joins TRBV4-1 to TRBJ2-7; tentative D call: TRBD1 (6 bases). This CDR3 is built from 15 residues. V was cut by 1 base and J by 2 bases, with 12 bases left in between. The germline V gene encodes CDR1 MGHRA and CDR2 YSYEKL. DNA of the CDR3: TGCGCCAGCAGCCAAGTGGCACAGGGACCCTACGAGCAGTACTTC. The encoded protein is CASSQVAQGPYEQYF.

The chain couples TRBV11-2 to TRBJ2-1; weak D call: TRBD2 (7 bases). V shed 0 bases and J shed 7 bases, with 13 bases lying between them. The germline CDR1 and CDR2 sequences are SGHAT and FQNNGV. The CDR3 runs 15 residues. The CDR3 coding sequence is TGTGCCAGCAGCTTAGATCGGGGGGCAGGGAATGAGCAGTTCTTC. It specifies CASSLDRGAGNEQFF.

The chain joins TRBV27 to TRBJ2-5, with D possibly matching TRBD1 (5 bases). Trimming left V 0 bases short and J 1 base short, with 9 bases between. Germline V gene data show CDR1 as MNHEY and CDR2 as SMNVEV (reference sequence). The CDR3 extends over 15 amino acids. The DNA of the CDR3 is TGTGCCAGCAGTTTATCAACAGGAATCCAAGAGACCCAGTACTTC. Encoded protein: CASSLSTGIQETQYF.

This rearrangement joins TRBV28 to TRBJ2-6, with 8 positions matching TRBD1. With V trimmed by 7 bases and J by 1 base, 12 bases remained unmatched. Germline V gene sequence: CDR1 MDHEN, CDR2 SYDVKM. The CDR3 is 18 amino acids. For the CDR3, the DNA is TGTGCCAGCAATCCGGCTGGGACAGGATATTCTGGGGCCAACGTCCTGACTTTC. Protein sequence: CASNPAGTGYSGANVLTF.